The rows below give T cell receptor beta chains drawn from one sample of a study of T cell changes during pregnancy in multiple sclerosis. Repertoires were generated with immunoSEQ multiplex PCR, while TCRdb's copy carries only in-frame clones and drops some. The sample shows roughly 70,000 clones, 85% to 95% of them seen only once. The sample was peripheral blood, taken in the third trimester of pregnancy. The receptors stem from a female donor with multiple sclerosis, enrolled in a pregnancy study. Both conserved end residues are part of each CDR3. D genes are given only for firm matches. Rows give clone size only sometimes, using once, few, many, or a class for an expanded clone.

V: TRBV14; D: TRBD2; size: NA; J: TRBJ2-1; DNA: TGTGCCAGCAGCCATCCGAGGTCGGGAGGTGGGAATGAGCAGTTCTTC; CDR3: CASSHPRSGGGNEQFF
V: TRBV10-1; D: TRBD2; size: few; J: TRBJ2-7; DNA: TGCGCCAGCAGTGGGACTAGCGGATCCTACGAGCAGTACTTC; CDR3: CASSGTSGSYEQYF
V: TRBV4-1; D: TRBD2; size: NA; J: TRBJ2-7; DNA: TGCGCCAGCAGCCATGACCCGGGACTAGTTTACGAGCAGTACTTC; CDR3: CASSHDPGLVYEQYF
V: TRBV28; D: NA; size: NA; J: TRBJ1-1; DNA: TGTGCCAGCAGATTCACGACAGGAACCATTACGAACACTGAAGCTTTCTTT; CDR3: CASRFTTGTITNTEAFF
V: TRBV2; D: NA; size: NA; J: TRBJ2-3; DNA: TGTGCCAGCAGTCGCGGGAAGCTGGGGAAGGGAACAGATACGCAGTATTTT; CDR3: CASSRGKLGKGTDTQYF
V: TRBV13; D: TRBD1; size: NA; J: TRBJ1-4; DNA: TGTGCCAGCAGTTCAGGGGGTAAAGGTGAAAAACTGTTTTTT; CDR3: CASSSGGKGEKLFF
V: TRBV19; D: NA; size: once; J: TRBJ2-1; DNA: TGTGCCAGTAGTATAAGAATCCGGGCTAGCTCCAATGAGCAGTTCTTC; CDR3: CASSIRIRASSNEQFF
V: TRBV7-2; D: NA; size: NA; J: TRBJ2-2; DNA: TGTGCCAGCAGCCCTGGACTAACTCGGATCGCCGGGGAGCTGTTTTTT; CDR3: CASSPGLTRIAGELFF
V: TRBV7-6; D: TRBD2; size: NA; J: TRBJ2-7; DNA: TGTGCCAGCAGCTTAGTGGGAGGGGCCCACCACGAGCAGCACTTC; CDR3: CASSLVGGAHHEQHF
V: TRBV5-5; D: TRBD2; size: NA; J: TRBJ2-1; DNA: TGTGCCAGCAGCTGGGGACTAGCGGGAGTTTACGAGCAGTTCTTC; CDR3: CASSWGLAGVYEQFF
V: TRBV4-2; D: NA; size: NA; J: TRBJ1-5; DNA: TGTGCCAGCAGCCAAGATCAAGGCGGGGACGACAATCAGCCCCAGCATTTT; CDR3: CASSQDQGGDDNQPQHF
V: TRBV7-9; D: TRBD2; size: NA; J: TRBJ2-1; DNA: TGTGCCAGCGTTAGGTGGGAGGGCCTGGATGAGCAGTTCTTC; CDR3: CASVRWEGLDEQFF
V: TRBV30; D: NA; size: NA; J: TRBJ1-1; DNA: TGTGCCTGGAGTCGGGAGTCCAACACTGAAGCTTTCTTT; CDR3: CAWSRESNTEAFF
V: TRBV11-2; D: TRBD2; size: NA; J: TRBJ2-3; DNA: TGTGCCAGCAGCTCGGTTTCGAGCGGGAGTATCGCAGATACGCAGTATTTT; CDR3: CASSSVSSGSIADTQYF
V: TRBV30; D: TRBD1; size: NA; J: TRBJ1-2; DNA: TGTGCCTGGGTCCAGGGACAGCCGAATGGCTACACCTTC; CDR3: CAWVQGQPNGYTF
V: TRBV11-2; D: NA; size: once; J: TRBJ1-4; DNA: TGTGCCAGCAGACCTAGAGCAGGAGGAAATGAAAAACTGTTTTTT; CDR3: CASRPRAGGNEKLFF
V: TRBV27; D: NA; size: NA; J: TRBJ2-5; DNA: TGTGCCAGCAGTTTAGGGGGCCTCCCGACGTGGGAGACCCAGTACTTC; CDR3: CASSLGGLPTWETQYF
V: TRBV5-6; D: NA; size: once; J: TRBJ2-3; DNA: TGTGCCAGCAGCTTGCCAGGCTCTAGCACAGATACGCAGTATTTT; CDR3: CASSLPGSSTDTQYF
V: TRBV27; D: TRBD1; size: NA; J: TRBJ2-7; DNA: TGTGCCAGCAGTCGGGGACAGGGGGCCTACGAGCAGTACTTC; CDR3: CASSRGQGAYEQYF
V: TRBV5-1; D: TRBD2; size: once; J: TRBJ2-2; DNA: TGCGCCAGCAGTTCGCTCGGGACTAGCGGGAGGCAGTCGAACACCGGGGAGCTGTTTTTT; CDR3: CASSSLGTSGRQSNTGELFF
V: TRBV7-9; D: NA; size: NA; J: TRBJ1-4; DNA: TGTGCCAGCAGCTTAGTTGGGCGCCCAGGTGAAAAACTGTTTTTT; CDR3: CASSLVGRPGEKLFF
V: TRBV11-2; D: TRBD2; size: NA; J: TRBJ2-1; DNA: TGTGCCAGCAGCCCGCCGGTGGTTCCTAGCGGGTACAATGAGCAGTTCTTC; CDR3: CASSPPVVPSGYNEQFF
V: TRBV28; D: NA; size: few; J: TRBJ2-7; DNA: TGTGCCAGCAGGGGAGGAGGGGCCTACGAGCAGTACTTC; CDR3: CASRGGGAYEQYF
V: TRBV5-1; D: NA; size: NA; J: TRBJ2-5; DNA: TGCGCCAGCAGCTTGGCCTTAGGGGGGGGAGAGACCCAGTACTTC; CDR3: CASSLALGGGETQYF
V: TRBV7-8; D: NA; size: once; J: TRBJ2-3; DNA: TGTGCCAGCAGCCCATCACTGGAGCCGAGCACAGATACGCAGTATTTT; CDR3: CASSPSLEPSTDTQYF
V: TRBV5-1; D: NA; size: NA; J: TRBJ1-2; DNA: TGCGCCAGCAGGCCCGGGACACAGGGTGGTGGCTACACCTTC; CDR3: CASRPGTQGGGYTF
V: TRBV30; D: NA; size: NA; J: TRBJ2-3; DNA: TGTGCCTGGAGTAAGGCTAGCGGCACAGATACGCAGTATTTT; CDR3: CAWSKASGTDTQYF
V: TRBV6-6; D: TRBD2; size: NA; J: TRBJ2-3; DNA: TGTGCCAGCAGTGCCACTAGCGCAGATACGCAGTATTTT; CDR3: CASSATSADTQYF
V: TRBV5-1; D: TRBD2; size: NA; J: TRBJ2-1; DNA: TGCGCCAGCAGCTTGGCGGGGCGGGAGGGTAATGAGCAGTTCTTC; CDR3: CASSLAGREGNEQFF
V: TRBV10-3; D: TRBD2; size: NA; J: TRBJ2-7; DNA: TGTGCCATCAGTGAGTCGGGGATAAGCGGGAGAAACGAGCAGTACTTC; CDR3: CAISESGISGRNEQYF
V: TRBV6-6; D: TRBD1; size: NA; J: TRBJ1-5; DNA: TGTGCCAGCAGCGGGCAGGGGGGTGAGCCCCAGCATTTT; CDR3: CASSGQGGEPQHF
V: TRBV4-3; D: NA; size: NA; J: TRBJ2-7; DNA: TGCGCCAGCAGCCAAGGAATCGGGGGAGCGGACGAGCAGTACTTC; CDR3: CASSQGIGGADEQYF
V: TRBV2; D: NA; size: once; J: TRBJ1-2; DNA: TGTGCCAGCATCCCAGGGCTCTATGGCTACACCTTC; CDR3: CASIPGLYGYTF
V: TRBV4-2; D: NA; size: NA; J: TRBJ2-7; DNA: TGTGCCAGCAGCCAAGAAGGGGTAAGGGGTCACGAGCAGTACTTC; CDR3: CASSQEGVRGHEQYF
V: TRBV2; D: TRBD1; size: NA; J: TRBJ2-2; DNA: TGTGCCAGCAGGAAGACAGGGAAGTCCGGGGAGCTGTTTTTT; CDR3: CASRKTGKSGELFF
V: TRBV28; D: TRBD1; size: NA; J: TRBJ1-5; DNA: TGTGCCAGCAGTTGGGACAGGGAGGTTATGTCCCAGCATTTT; CDR3: CASSWDREVMSQHF
V: TRBV28; D: NA; size: NA; J: TRBJ1-5; DNA: TGTGCCAGCAGTTCAGCCGGGGACAATCAGCCCCAGCATTTT; CDR3: CASSSAGDNQPQHF
V: TRBV30; D: TRBD1; size: few; J: TRBJ1-3; DNA: TGTGCCTGCTCGATAGGACAGGGCTCGGGAAACACCATATATTTT; CDR3: CACSIGQGSGNTIYF
V: TRBV4-3; D: TRBD2; size: NA; J: TRBJ2-1; DNA: TGCGCCAGCAGCCAAATGCTGGCGGGAGGGCTAGTTTACAATGAGCAGTTCTTC; CDR3: CASSQMLAGGLVYNEQFF
V: TRBV4-3; D: TRBD1; size: NA; J: TRBJ2-2; DNA: TGCGCCAGCAGCCAAGATTTAGGGGGCAAGAACACCGGGGAGCTGTTTTTT; CDR3: CASSQDLGGKNTGELFF
V: TRBV13; D: TRBD2; size: NA; J: TRBJ2-5; DNA: TGTGCCAGCAGCTTATTTGCGGGAGGGTACCTTGGAGAAGAGACCCAGTACTTC; CDR3: CASSLFAGGYLGEETQYF
V: TRBV7-9; D: NA; size: NA; J: TRBJ2-1; DNA: TGTGCCAGCAGCTTAGTTTCCGGGGTAACCTACAATGAGCAGTTCTTC; CDR3: CASSLVSGVTYNEQFF
V: TRBV10-3; D: NA; size: NA; J: TRBJ1-2; DNA: TGTGCCATCTCGACTACAGGGAACTATGGCTACACCTTC; CDR3: CAISTTGNYGYTF
V: TRBV14; D: TRBD1; size: NA; J: TRBJ1-1; DNA: TGTGCCAGCAGCCAAAGGACAGGGTGGTTCACTGAAGCTTTCTTT; CDR3: CASSQRTGWFTEAFF
V: TRBV6-1; D: NA; size: NA; J: TRBJ2-7; DNA: TGTGCCAGCCCCGGGGATGGGTACGAGCAGTACTTC; CDR3: CASPGDGYEQYF
V: TRBV5-1; D: TRBD2; size: NA; J: TRBJ2-1; DNA: TGCGCCAGCAGCCTCCGGACTAGCGGGAGGGCCCGCAATGAGCAGTTCTTC; CDR3: CASSLRTSGRARNEQFF
V: TRBV7-2; D: TRBD2; size: NA; J: TRBJ2-7; DNA: TGTGCCAGCAGCCCCCGACTAGCGGGAGATGGTGAGCAGTACTTC; CDR3: CASSPRLAGDGEQYF